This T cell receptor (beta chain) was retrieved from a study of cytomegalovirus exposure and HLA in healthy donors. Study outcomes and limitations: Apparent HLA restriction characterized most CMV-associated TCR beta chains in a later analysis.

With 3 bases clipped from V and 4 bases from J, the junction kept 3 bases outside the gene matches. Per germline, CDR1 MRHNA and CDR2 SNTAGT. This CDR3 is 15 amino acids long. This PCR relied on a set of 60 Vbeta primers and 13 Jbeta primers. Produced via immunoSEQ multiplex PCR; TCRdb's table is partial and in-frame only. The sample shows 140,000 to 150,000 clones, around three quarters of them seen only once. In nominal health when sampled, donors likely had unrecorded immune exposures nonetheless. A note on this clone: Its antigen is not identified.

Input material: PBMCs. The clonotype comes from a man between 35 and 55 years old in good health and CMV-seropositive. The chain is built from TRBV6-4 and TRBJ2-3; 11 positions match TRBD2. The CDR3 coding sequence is TGTGCCAGCAGTGAACTAGCGGGAGTTGCAGATACGCAGTATTTT. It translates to CASSELAGVADTQYF.